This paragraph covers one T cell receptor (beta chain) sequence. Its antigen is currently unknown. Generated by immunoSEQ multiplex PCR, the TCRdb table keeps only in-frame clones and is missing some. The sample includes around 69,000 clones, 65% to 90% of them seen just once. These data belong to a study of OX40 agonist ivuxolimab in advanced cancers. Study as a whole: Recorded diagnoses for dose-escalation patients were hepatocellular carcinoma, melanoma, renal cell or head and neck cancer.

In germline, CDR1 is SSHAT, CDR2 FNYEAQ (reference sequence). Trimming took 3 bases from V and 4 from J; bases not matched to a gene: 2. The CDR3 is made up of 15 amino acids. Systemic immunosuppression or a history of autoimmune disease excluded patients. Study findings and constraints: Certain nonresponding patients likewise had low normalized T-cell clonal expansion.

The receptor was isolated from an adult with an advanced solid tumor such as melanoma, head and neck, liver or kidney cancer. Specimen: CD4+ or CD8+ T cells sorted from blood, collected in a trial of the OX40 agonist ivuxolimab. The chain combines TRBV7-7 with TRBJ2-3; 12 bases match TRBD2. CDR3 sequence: CASSLGTSGSDTQYF. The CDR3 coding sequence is TGTGCCAGCAGCTTGGGGACTAGCGGGTCAGATACGCAGTATTTT. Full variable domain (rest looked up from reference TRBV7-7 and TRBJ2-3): GAGVSQSPRYKVTKRGQDVTLRCDPISSHATLYWYQQALGQGPEFLTYFNYEAQPDKSGLPSDRFSAERPEGSISTLTIQRTEQRDSAMYRCASSLGTSGSDTQYFGPGTRLTVL.